This T cell receptor (beta chain) appears in the sequencing data of a study of shared T cell receptors in the human thymus. Profiled with immunoSEQ multiplex PCR; TCRdb holds only in-frame clones, not every one. The table includes some 720,000 clones, over 75% detected once. Trimming took off 2 bases at V and 8 bases at J, with 24 bases between the two ends. Germline V lookup: CDR1 GTSNPN, CDR2 SVGIG (reference sequence). The CDR3 is 16 amino acids. These sequences were also reported in another study, on human thymus T cells. This second report adds: Resected material from corrective heart surgery provided the thymus tissue analysed. Thymic and blood repertoires showed apparently biased V and J gene usage. Overlap was high between thymic repertoires from unrelated individuals, as reported in related research.

The chain combines TRBV30 with TRBJ1-2; D perhaps matches TRBD1 (6 bases). The sequence came from a boy under three years old with a congenital heart defect. Specimen: thymocytes. The CDR3 nucleotides are TGTGCCTGGAGTCCTCGGGGACACACCCGTCGTGGGGGCTACACCTTC. Translated: CAWSPRGHTRRGGYTF.